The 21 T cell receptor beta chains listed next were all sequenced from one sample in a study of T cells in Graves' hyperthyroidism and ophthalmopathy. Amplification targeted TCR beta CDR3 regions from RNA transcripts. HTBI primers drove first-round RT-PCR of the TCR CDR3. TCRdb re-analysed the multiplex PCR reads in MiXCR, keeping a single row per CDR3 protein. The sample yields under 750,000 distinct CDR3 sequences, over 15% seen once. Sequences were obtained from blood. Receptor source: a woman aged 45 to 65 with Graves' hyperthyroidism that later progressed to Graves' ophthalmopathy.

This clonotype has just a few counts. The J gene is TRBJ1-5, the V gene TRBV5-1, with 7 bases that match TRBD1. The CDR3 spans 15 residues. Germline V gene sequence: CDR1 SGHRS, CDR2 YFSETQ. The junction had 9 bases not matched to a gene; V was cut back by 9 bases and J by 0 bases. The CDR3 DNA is TGCGCCAACTTCGACAGGGATATTAGCAATCAGCCCCAGCATTTT. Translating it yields CANFDRDISNQPQHF.

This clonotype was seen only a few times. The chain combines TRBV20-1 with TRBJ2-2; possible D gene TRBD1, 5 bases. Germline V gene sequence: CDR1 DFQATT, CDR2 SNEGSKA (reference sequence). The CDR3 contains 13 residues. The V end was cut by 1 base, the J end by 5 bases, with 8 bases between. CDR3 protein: CSARGKGTGELFF. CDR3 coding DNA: TGCAGTGCTAGAGGGAAGGGGACCGGGGAGCTGTTTTTT.

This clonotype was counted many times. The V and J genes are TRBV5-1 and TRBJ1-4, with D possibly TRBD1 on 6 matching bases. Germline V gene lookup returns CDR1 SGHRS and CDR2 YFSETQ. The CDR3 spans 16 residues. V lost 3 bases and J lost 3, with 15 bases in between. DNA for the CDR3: TGCGCCAGCAGCTCGGAACAGGGAGGGCCTAATGAAAAACTGTTTTTT. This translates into CASSSEQGGPNEKLFF.

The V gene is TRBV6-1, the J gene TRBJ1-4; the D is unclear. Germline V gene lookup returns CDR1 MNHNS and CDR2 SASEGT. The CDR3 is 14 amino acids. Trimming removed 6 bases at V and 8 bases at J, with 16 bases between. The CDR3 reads CASRRLPGAEKLFF. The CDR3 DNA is TGTGCCAGCAGACGATTACCGGGAGCGGAAAAACTGTTTTTT.

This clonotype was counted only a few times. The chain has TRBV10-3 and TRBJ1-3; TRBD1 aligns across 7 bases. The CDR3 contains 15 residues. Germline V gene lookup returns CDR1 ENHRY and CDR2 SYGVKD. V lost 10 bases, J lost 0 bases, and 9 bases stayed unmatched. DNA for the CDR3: TGTGCCAGTCGTACCGGGACAGACTCTGGAAACACCATATATTTT. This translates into CASRTGTDSGNTIYF.

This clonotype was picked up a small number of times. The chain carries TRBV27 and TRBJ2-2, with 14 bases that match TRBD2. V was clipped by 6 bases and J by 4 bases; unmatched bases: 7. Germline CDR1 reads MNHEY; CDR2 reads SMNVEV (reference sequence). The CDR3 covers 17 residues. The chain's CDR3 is CASRKGLAGGITGELFF. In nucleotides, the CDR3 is TGTGCCAGCAGAAAAGGACTAGCGGGGGGCATCACCGGGGAGCTGTTTTTT.

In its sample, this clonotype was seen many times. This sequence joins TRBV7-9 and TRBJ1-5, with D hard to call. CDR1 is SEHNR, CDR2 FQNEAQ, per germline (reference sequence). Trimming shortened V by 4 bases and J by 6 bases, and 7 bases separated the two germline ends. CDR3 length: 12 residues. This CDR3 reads CASSSEGQPQHF. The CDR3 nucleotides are TGTGCCAGCAGCTCGGAGGGTCAGCCCCAGCATTTT. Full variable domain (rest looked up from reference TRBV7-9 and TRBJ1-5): DTGVSQNPRHKITKRGQNVTFRCDPISEHNRLYWYRQTLGQGPEFLTYFQNEAQLEKSRLLSDRFSAERPKGSFSTLEIQRTEQGDSAMYLCASSSEGQPQHFGDGTRLSIL.

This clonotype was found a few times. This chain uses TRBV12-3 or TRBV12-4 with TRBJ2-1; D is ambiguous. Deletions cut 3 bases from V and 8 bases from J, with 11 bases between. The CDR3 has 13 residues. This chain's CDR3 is CASSLGELDEQFF. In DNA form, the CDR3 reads TGTGCCAGCAGTTTGGGTGAACTGGATGAGCAGTTCTTC.

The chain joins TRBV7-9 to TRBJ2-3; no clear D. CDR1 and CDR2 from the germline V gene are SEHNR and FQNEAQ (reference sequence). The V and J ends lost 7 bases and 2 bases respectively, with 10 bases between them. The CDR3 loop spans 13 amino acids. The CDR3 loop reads CASIPIPTDTQYF. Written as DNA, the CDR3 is TGTGCCAGCATACCCATCCCCACAGATACGCAGTATTTT.

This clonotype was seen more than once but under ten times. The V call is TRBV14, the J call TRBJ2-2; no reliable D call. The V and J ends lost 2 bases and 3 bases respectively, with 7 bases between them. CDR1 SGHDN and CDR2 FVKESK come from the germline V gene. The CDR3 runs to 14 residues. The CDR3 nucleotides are TGTGCCAGCAGCCAAAACATTGACACCGGGGAGCTGTTTTTT. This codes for CASSQNIDTGELFF.

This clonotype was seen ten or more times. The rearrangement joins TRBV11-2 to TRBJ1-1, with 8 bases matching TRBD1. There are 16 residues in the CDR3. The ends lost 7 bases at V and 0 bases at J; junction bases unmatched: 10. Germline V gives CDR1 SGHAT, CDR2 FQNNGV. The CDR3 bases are TGTGCCAGCACCCAGGGCAGGGGGCTCTTGAACACTGAAGCTTTCTTT. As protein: CASTQGRGLLNTEAFF.

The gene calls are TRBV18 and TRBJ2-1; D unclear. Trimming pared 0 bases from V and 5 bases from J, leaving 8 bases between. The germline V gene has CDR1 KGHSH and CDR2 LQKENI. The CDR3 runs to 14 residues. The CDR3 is CASSPPYVNNEQFF. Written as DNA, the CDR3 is TGTGCCAGCTCACCACCGTACGTAAACAATGAGCAGTTCTTC.

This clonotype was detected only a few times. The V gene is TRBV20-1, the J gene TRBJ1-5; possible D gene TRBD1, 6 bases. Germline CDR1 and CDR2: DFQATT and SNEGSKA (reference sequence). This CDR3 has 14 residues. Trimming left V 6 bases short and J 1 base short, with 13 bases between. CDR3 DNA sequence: TGCAGTGCCAGACGGGGGGCGAGCAATCAGCCCCAGCATTTT. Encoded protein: CSARRGASNQPQHF.

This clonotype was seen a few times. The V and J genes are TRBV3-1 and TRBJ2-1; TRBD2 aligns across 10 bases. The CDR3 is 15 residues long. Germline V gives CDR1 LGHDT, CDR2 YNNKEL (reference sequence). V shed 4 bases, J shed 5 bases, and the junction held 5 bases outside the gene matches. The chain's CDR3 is CASSPLGTSDNEQFF. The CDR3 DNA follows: TGTGCCAGCAGCCCTTTGGGGACTAGCGACAATGAGCAGTTCTTC.

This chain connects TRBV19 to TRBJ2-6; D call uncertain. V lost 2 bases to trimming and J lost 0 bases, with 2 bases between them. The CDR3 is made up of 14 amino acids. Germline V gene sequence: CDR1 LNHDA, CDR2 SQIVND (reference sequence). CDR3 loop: CASSIYSGANVLTF. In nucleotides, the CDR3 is TGTGCCAGTAGTATATACTCTGGGGCCAACGTCCTGACTTTC.

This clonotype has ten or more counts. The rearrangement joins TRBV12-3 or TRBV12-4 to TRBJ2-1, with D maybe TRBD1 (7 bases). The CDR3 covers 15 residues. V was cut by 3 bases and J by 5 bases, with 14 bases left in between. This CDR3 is CASSLWRDSNNEQFF. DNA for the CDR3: TGTGCCAGCAGTTTGTGGCGGGACAGCAACAATGAGCAGTTCTTC.

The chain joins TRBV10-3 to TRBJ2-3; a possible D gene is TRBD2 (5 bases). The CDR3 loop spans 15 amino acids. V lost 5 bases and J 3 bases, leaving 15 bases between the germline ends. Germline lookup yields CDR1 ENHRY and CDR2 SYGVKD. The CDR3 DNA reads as TGTGCCATCAGTCCCGCTGAGGGCTTTACAGATACGCAGTATTTT. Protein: CAISPAEGFTDTQYF.

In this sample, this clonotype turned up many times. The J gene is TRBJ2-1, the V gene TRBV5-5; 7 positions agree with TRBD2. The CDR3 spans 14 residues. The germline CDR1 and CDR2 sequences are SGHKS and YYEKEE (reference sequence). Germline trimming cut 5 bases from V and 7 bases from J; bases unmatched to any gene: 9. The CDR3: CASRKREGGNEQFF. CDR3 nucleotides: TGTGCCAGCAGGAAAAGGGAGGGAGGTAATGAGCAGTTCTTC.

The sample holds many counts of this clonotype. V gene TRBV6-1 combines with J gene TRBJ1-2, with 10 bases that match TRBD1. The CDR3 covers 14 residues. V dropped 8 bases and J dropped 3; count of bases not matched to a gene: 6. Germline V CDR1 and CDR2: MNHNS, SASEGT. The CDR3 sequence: CASGQGGNYYGYTF. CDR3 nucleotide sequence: TGTGCCAGCGGACAGGGGGGGAATTACTATGGCTACACCTTC.

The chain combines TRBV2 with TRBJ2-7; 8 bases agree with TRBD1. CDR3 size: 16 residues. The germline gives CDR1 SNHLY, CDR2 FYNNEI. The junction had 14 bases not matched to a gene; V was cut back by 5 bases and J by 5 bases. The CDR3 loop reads CASSPPLQGVMDEQYF. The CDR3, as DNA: TGTGCCAGCAGTCCCCCGTTACAGGGGGTGATGGACGAGCAGTACTTC.

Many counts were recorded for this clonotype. The DNA of the CDR3 is TGCAGCGTTGTTGGAGGGGAGACCCAGTACTTC. Residues: CSVVGGETQYF. The chain carries TRBV29-1 and TRBJ2-5, with D possibly being TRBD2 (6 bases). The CDR3 consists of 11 residues. CDR1 is SQVTM, CDR2 ANQGSEA, per germline. Trimming took 4 bases from V and 5 from J, leaving 8 bases between them.